This T cell receptor beta chain derives from a study of shared clonotypes between healthy human individuals. Study details: Samples came from a couple of female and a few male donors aged 18 to 49. For every donor, three CD4 naive, three CD4 memory, two CD8 naive and one CD8 memory plates were used.

Of note for this clone: Its specificity is unknown.

TCRdb keeps only in-frame clones here, not all; method: immunoSEQ multiplex PCR. The table records about 1 million clones, roughly 80% of them present only once. Study observations and caveats: Clonotypes which were not shared had lower generation probabilities than clonotypes that all four donors shared.

The TCR sequence derives from a young man in good health. Material for sequencing was memory CD4+ T cells sorted from blood. Subset described: CD45RA-negative fraction.

The CDR3 loop reads CASSLGGSGWNTIYF. The CDR3 DNA reads as TGTGCCAGCAGCTTAGGGGGATCCGGCTGGAACACCATATATTTT. V and J are TRBV7-2 and TRBJ1-3; D gene unclear. CDR1 and CDR2 (germline): SGHTA, FQGNSA. The V and J ends lost 1 base and 7 bases respectively, with 14 bases between them. This CDR3 has 15 amino acids.